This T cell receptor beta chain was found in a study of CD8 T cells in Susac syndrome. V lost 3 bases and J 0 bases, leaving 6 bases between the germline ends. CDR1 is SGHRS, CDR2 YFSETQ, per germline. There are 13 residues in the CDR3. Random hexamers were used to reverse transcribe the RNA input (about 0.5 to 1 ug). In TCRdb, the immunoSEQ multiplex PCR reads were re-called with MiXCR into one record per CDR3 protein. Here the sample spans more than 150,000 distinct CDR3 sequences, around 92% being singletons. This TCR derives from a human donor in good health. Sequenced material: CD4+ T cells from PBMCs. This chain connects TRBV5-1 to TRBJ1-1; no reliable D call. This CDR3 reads CASSSDVNTEAFF. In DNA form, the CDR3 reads TGCGCCAGCAGCTCGGACGTGAACACTGAAGCTTTCTTT. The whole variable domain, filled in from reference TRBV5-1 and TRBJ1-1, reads KAGVTQTPRYLIKTRGQQVTLSCSPISGHRSVSWYQQTPGQGLQFLFEYFSETQRNKGNFPGRFSGRQFSNSRSEMNVSTLELGDSALYLCASSSDVNTEAFFGQGTRLTVV.